Listed below are T cell receptor beta chains from one sample, sequenced in a study of Ad26.COV2.S vaccination and SARS-CoV-2 variants. Clones were read by immunoSEQ multiplex PCR, and TCRdb kept only the in-frame ones, dropping some. The sample carries about 390,000 clones, approximately 86% recorded once. The sequences come from peripheral blood, collected in a trial of Ad26.COV2.S vaccine versus placebo. These receptor sequences come from a person between 18 and 65 years old who received the Ad26.COV2.S COVID-19 vaccine or a placebo. Each CDR3 is given with its conserved first and last residue. Fields, in order: J gene, V gene, D gene, CDR3 DNA, CDR3 protein. D genes are given only for firm matches.

TRBJ2-4 | TRBV30 | - | TGTGCCTGGACGGATTCGGGAAACATTCAGTACTTC | CAWTDSGNIQYF
TRBJ2-1 | TRBV6-6 | TRBD1 | TGTGCCAGCAGTTATTTCCAGGGGGCGTCCAATGAGCAGTTCTTC | CASSYFQGASNEQFF
TRBJ2-5 | TRBV11-2 | - | TGTGCCAGCAGCTCGCATCAGGGGTCGCGGGAGACCCAGTACTTC | CASSSHQGSRETQYF
TRBJ1-5 | TRBV18 | - | TGTGCCAGCTCACCGACAGGTTATAGCAATCAGCCCCAGCATTTT | CASSPTGYSNQPQHF
TRBJ1-1 | TRBV6-5 | - | TGTGCCAGCAATTTACAGGCGAACACTGAAGCTTTCTTT | CASNLQANTEAFF
TRBJ2-3 | TRBV4-1 | - | TGCGCCAGCAGCCAAGCGAGCACAGATACGCAGTATTTT | CASSQASTDTQYF
TRBJ1-3 | TRBV6-6 | - | TGTGCCAGCAGTCCTGACAGAATCTCTGGAAACACCATATATTTT | CASSPDRISGNTIYF
TRBJ1-1 | TRBV5-5 | - | TGTGCCAGCAGCTGGGGAGGGATCGAAGCTTTCTTT | CASSWGGIEAFF
TRBJ1-2 | TRBV4-1 | TRBD1 | TGCGCCAGCAGCCAAGATCGGGGGACAGGAATCTATGGCTACACCTTC | CASSQDRGTGIYGYTF
TRBJ1-1 | TRBV6-5 | - | TGTGCCAGCACGGGCACCTTGAACACTGAAGCTTTCTTT | CASTGTLNTEAFF
TRBJ2-5 | TRBV19 | TRBD1 | TGTGCCAGTAGTACAGGACAGGGACGTCAAGAGACCCAGTACTTC | CASSTGQGRQETQYF